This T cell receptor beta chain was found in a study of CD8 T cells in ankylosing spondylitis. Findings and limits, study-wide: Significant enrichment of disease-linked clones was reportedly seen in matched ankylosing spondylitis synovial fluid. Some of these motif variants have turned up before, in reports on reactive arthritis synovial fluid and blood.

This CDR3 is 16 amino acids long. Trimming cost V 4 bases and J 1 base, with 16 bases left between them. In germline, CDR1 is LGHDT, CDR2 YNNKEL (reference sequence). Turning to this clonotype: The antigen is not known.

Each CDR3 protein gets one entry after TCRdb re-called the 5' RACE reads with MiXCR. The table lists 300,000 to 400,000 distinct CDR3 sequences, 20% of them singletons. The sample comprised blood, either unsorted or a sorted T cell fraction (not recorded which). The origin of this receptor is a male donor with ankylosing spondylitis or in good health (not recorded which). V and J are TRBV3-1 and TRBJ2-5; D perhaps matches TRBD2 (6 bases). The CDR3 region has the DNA TGTGCCAGCAGCCTGGGCGGGGTACCGACCCAAGAGACCCAGTACTTC. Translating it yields CASSLGGVPTQETQYF.